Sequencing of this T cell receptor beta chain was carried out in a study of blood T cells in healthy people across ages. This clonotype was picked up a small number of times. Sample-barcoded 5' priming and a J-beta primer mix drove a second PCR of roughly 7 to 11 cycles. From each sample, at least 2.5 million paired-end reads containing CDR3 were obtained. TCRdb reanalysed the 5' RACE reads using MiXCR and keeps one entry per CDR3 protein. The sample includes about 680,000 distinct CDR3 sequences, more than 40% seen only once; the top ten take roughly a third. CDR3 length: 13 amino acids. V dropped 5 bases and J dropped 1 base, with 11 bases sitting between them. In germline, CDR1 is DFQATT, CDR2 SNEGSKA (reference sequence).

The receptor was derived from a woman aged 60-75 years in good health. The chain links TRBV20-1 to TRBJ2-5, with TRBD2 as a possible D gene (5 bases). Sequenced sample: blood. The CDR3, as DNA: TGCAGTGCTCTGCTAGCCTCCCAAGAGACCCAGTACTTC. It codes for CSALLASQETQYF.